The 14 T cell receptor beta chains below were found in one sample sequenced in a study of identical twins. TCRdb recomputed calls from the 5' RACE reads with MiXCR, one row per CDR3 protein. Of 640,000 or so distinct CDR3 sequences listed, 5.5% to 7.5% were seen once; the top ten hold roughly 2%. The sequenced sample consisted of naive T cells sorted from blood. The receptors stem from a man between 18 and 29 years old in good health.

This clonotype has at least ten counts. The chain joins TRBV20-1 to TRBJ2-1; TRBD2 is a possible D gene (9 bases). CDR3 length equals 15 residues. V lost 6 bases, J lost 2 bases, and 17 bases lay in between. Germline CDR1 reads DFQATT; CDR2 reads SNEGSKA (reference sequence). In DNA form, the CDR3 reads TGCAGTGCCATTCTAGCGGGACAGGCCTACAATGAGCAGTTCTTC. This translates into CSAILAGQAYNEQFF.

In this sample, this clonotype turned up many times. The gene calls are TRBV5-1 and TRBJ2-5; weak D call: TRBD2 (6 bases). The CDR3 is 16 residues long. Trimming pared 0 bases from V and 2 bases from J, leaving 14 bases between. CDR1 and CDR2 (germline): SGHRS, YFSETQ. CDR3 residues: CASSLDGTPNQETQYF. The CDR3 bases are TGCGCCAGCAGCTTGGACGGGACTCCTAATCAAGAGACCCAGTACTTC.

This clonotype was counted a few times. The chain employs TRBV6-6 and TRBJ2-2; no clear D. This CDR3 comprises 10 residues. Looked up from germline, CDR1 is MNHNY and CDR2 is SVGAGI (reference sequence). V lost 10 bases to trimming and J lost 7 bases, with 7 bases between them. CDR3: CATGDGELFF. In DNA form, the CDR3 reads TGTGCCACTGGGGACGGGGAGCTGTTTTTT.

This clonotype was seen at least ten times. This chain uses TRBV20-1 with TRBJ2-5, with unresolved D. This CDR3 is built from 13 residues. V was shortened by 7 bases and J by 7 bases, with 19 bases between the two germline ends. Germline CDR1 is DFQATT and CDR2 is SNEGSKA (reference sequence). The CDR3 coding sequence is TGCAGTGTTAGCAGACCTGAGGTAGTGACCCAGTACTTC. This gives the protein CSVSRPEVVTQYF.

This clonotype was seen a handful of times. V usage is TRBV14 and J usage is TRBJ2-1; D possibly corresponds to TRBD2 (5 bases). The germline CDR1 and CDR2 sequences are SGHDN and FVKESK. V was trimmed by 0 bases and J by 3 bases, leaving 9 bases between them. The CDR3 extends over 15 amino acids. For the CDR3, the DNA is TGTGCCAGCAGCCAAGATTCGGGAATCTACAATGAGCAGTTCTTC. Residues: CASSQDSGIYNEQFF.

With regard to this clonotype: One base separates it from a far larger clone, so it is likely a read error. V gene TRBV2 combines with J gene TRBJ2-7; D ambiguous. The CDR3 contains 10 residues. Germline-derived CDR1 and CDR2 are SNHLY and FYNNEI. The V gene lost 8 bases and the J gene lost 1 base, with 3 bases spanning the gap. The CDR3 DNA reads TGTGCCAGCGAGTCCTACGAGCAGTACTTC. It codes for CASESYEQYF.

This clonotype was counted at least ten times. The chain employs TRBV12-3 or TRBV12-4 and TRBJ2-7; 9 bases map to TRBD2. Germline trimming cut 5 bases from V and 5 bases from J; bases unmatched to any gene: 7. This CDR3 region has 14 residues. CDR3 sequence reads: CASSPGLAGNEQYV. For the CDR3, the DNA is TGTGCCAGCAGTCCGGGACTAGCCGGGAACGAGCAGTACGTC.

This clonotype was detected ten times or more. V usage is TRBV6-5 and J usage is TRBJ1-2, with D possibly matching TRBD1 (6 bases). CDR1 is MNHEY and CDR2 is SVGAGI in the germline V gene. The CDR3 length is 14 residues. Trimming took off 2 bases at V and 0 bases at J, with 7 bases between the two ends. The CDR3 DNA follows: TGTGCCAGCAGTTACAGACAGGCTAACTATGGCTACACCTTC. Amino acids: CASSYRQANYGYTF.

The chain links TRBV18 to TRBJ2-1; 7 bases map to TRBD1. Germline trimming cut 6 bases from V and 4 bases from J; bases unmatched to any gene: 9. The CDR3 totals 15 residues. Germline V lookup: CDR1 KGHSH, CDR2 LQKENI. CDR3 nucleotides: TGTGCCAGCTCGTGGGACAGTAAGGGATACAATGAGCAGTTCTTC. The encoded protein is CASSWDSKGYNEQFF.

The chain couples TRBV29-1 to TRBJ2-2, with a possible D match to TRBD2 (6 bases). V gave up 4 bases and J gave up 6 bases, with 9 bases separating them. In germline, CDR1 is SQVTM, CDR2 ANQGSEA. This CDR3 comprises 12 residues. In nucleotides, the CDR3 is TGCAGCGTTGGAGGGAGGTCCGGGGAGCTGTTTTTT. Translation: CSVGGRSGELFF.

The sample holds many counts of this clonotype. The chain couples TRBV5-1 to TRBJ2-1, with 7 bases identical to TRBD1. Per the germline V gene, CDR1 is SGHRS and CDR2 is YFSETQ. Trimming removed 0 bases from V and 5 bases from J; junction bases left unmatched: 2. The CDR3 loop spans 14 amino acids. In DNA form, the CDR3 reads TGCGCCAGCAGCTTGGCCGGGACAGACAATGAGCAGTTCTTC. Its protein is CASSLAGTDNEQFF.

Ten or more counts support this clonotype. The V and J genes are TRBV4-3 and TRBJ2-3, with a possible D match to TRBD2 (6 bases). The V and J ends lost 0 bases and 5 bases respectively, with 12 bases between them. The CDR3 is made up of 15 amino acids. The germline V gene has CDR1 LGHNA and CDR2 YSLEER. The CDR3 loop is CASSQEVAGQDTQYF. The CDR3 DNA is TGCGCCAGCAGCCAAGAAGTCGCGGGGCAAGATACGCAGTATTTT.

This clonotype was picked up many times. The V and J genes are TRBV5-1 and TRBJ1-1; D perhaps matches TRBD1 (6 bases). V shed 0 bases and J shed 7 bases, with 13 bases lying between them. Germline-derived CDR1 and CDR2 are SGHRS and YFSETQ. This CDR3 has 14 residues. The CDR3 loop reads CASSLASGGGEAFF. CDR3 sequence (DNA): TGCGCCAGCAGCTTGGCCTCGGGGGGCGGTGAAGCTTTCTTT.

This clonotype came up many times. The chain's CDR3 is CSVGDTGELFF. The CDR3 bases are TGCAGCGTTGGCGACACCGGGGAGCTGTTTTTT. This sequence joins TRBV29-1 and TRBJ2-2; D call uncertain. The CDR3 has 11 amino acids. Germline loops: CDR1 SQVTM, CDR2 ANQGSEA. Trimming pared 4 bases from V and 3 bases from J, leaving 3 bases between.